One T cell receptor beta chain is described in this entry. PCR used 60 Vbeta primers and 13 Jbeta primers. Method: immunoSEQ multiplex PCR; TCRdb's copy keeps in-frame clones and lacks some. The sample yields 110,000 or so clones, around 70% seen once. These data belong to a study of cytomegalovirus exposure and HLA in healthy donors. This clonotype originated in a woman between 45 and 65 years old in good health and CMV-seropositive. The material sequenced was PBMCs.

The CDR3 is CASSEDRPVRNTGELFF. Written as DNA, the CDR3 is TGTGCCAGCAGTGAAGACAGGCCGGTTAGGAACACCGGGGAGCTGTTTTTT. This sequence joins TRBV2 and TRBJ2-2, with D tentatively TRBD1 (5 bases). The CDR3 is 17 residues long. Germline V gives CDR1 SNHLY, CDR2 FYNNEI. The V and J ends lost 1 base and 1 base respectively, with 13 bases between them.